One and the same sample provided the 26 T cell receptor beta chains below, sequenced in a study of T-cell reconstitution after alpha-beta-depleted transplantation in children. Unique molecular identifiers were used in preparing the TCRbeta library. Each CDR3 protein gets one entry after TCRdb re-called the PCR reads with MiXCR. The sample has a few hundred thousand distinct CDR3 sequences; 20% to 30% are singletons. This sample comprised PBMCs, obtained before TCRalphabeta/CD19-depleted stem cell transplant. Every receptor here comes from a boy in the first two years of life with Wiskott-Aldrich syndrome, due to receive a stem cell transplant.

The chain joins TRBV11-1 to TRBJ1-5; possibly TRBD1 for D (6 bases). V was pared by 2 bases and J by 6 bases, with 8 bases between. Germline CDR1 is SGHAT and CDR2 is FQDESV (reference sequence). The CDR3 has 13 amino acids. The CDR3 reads CASSLQGTQPQHF. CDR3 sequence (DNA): TGTGCCAGCAGCTTACAGGGGACTCAGCCCCAGCATTTT.

This CDR3 reads CAIRRDSQETQYF. The CDR3 DNA follows: TGTGCCATCAGACGGGACAGCCAAGAGACCCAGTACTTC. The gene calls are TRBV10-3 and TRBJ2-5; 7 positions match TRBD1. Germline V CDR1 and CDR2: ENHRY, SYGVKD. Losses at the gene ends were 6 bases for V and 1 base for J; bases not matched to a gene: 2. The length of the CDR3 is 13 residues.

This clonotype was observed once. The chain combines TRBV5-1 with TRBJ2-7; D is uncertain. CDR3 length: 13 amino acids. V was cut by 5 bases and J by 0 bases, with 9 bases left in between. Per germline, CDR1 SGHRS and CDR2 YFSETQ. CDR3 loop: CASRLSSSYEQYF. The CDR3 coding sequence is TGCGCCAGCAGATTGTCAAGCTCCTACGAGCAGTACTTC.

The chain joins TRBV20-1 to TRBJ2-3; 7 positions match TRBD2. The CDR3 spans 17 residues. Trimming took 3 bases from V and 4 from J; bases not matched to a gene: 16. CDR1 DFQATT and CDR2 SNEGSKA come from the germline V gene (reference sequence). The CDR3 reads CSASTTVFAGVADTQYF. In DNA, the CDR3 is TGCAGTGCTAGTACCACCGTGTTTGCGGGAGTGGCAGATACGCAGTATTTT.

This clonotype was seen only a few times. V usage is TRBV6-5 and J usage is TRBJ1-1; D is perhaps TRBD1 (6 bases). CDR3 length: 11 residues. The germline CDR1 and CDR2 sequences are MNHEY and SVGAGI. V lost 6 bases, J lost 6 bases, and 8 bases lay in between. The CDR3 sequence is CASRRGAEAFF. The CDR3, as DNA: TGTGCCAGCAGAAGGGGGGCTGAAGCTTTCTTT.

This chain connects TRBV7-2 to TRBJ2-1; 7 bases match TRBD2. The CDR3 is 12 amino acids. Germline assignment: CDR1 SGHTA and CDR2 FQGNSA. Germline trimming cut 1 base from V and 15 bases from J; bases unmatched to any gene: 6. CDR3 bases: TGTGCCAGCAGCTTAGAGACGGGAGGCCGGTTCTTC. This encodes CASSLETGGRFF.

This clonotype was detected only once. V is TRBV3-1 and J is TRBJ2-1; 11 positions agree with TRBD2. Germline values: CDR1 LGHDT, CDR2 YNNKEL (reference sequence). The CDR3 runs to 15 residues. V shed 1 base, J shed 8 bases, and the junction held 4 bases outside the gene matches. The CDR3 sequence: CASSQGSGRADEQFF. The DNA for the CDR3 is TGTGCCAGCAGCCAAGGTAGCGGGAGGGCCGATGAGCAGTTCTTC.

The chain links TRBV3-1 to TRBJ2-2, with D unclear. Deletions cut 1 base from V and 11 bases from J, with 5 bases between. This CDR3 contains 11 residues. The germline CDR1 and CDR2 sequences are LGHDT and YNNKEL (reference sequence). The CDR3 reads CASSQGNELFF. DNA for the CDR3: TGTGCCAGCAGCCAAGGGAATGAGCTGTTTTTT.

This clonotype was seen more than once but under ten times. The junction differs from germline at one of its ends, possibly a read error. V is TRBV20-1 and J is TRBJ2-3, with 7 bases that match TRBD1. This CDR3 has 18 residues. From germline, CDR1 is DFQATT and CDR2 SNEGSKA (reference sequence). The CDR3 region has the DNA TGCAGTGCTAGGGAATTTAACACAGGGGATCCCTCCACAGATACCCAGTATTTT. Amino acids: CSAREFNTGDPSTDTQYF.

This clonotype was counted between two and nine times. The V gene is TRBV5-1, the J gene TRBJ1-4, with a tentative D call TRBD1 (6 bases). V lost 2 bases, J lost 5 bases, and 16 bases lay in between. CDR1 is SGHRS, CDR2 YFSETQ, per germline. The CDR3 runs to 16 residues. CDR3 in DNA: TGCGCCAGCAGCTTCGGGGGCGCCCCTCCGAATGAAAAACTGTTTTTT. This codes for CASSFGGAPPNEKLFF.

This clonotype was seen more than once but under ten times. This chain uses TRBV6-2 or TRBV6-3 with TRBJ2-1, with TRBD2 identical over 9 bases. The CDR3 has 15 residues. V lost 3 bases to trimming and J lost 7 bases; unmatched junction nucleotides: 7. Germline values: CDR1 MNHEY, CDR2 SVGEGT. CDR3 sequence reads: CASSYVGLAGNEQFF. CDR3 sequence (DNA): TGTGCCAGCAGTTATGTGGGACTAGCTGGTAATGAGCAGTTCTTC.

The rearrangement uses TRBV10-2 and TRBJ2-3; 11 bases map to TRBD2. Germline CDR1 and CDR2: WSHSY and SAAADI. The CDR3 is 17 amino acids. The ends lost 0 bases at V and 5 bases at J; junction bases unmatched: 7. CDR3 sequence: CASSESLAGGPRDTQYF. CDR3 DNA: TGCGCCAGCAGTGAGTCCTTAGCGGGAGGGCCTAGAGATACGCAGTATTTT.

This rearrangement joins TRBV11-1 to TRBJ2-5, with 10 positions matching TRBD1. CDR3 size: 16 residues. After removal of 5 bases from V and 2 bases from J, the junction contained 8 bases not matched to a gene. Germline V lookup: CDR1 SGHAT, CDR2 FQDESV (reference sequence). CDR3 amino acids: CASSAGTGVIQETQYF. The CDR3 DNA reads TGTGCCAGCAGCGCCGGGACAGGGGTCATTCAAGAGACCCAGTACTTC.

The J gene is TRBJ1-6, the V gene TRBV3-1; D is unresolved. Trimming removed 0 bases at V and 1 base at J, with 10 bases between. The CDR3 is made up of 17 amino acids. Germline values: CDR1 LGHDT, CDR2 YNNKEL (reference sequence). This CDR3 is CASSQDWKGSYNSPLHF. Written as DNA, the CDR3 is TGTGCCAGCAGCCAAGATTGGAAGGGTTCCTATAATTCACCCCTCCACTTT.

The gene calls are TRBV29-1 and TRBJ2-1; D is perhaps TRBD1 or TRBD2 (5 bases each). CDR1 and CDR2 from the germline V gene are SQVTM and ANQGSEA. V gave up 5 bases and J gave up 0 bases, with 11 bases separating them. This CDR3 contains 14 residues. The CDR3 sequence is CSVSGRLSYNEQFF. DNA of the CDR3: TGCAGCGTTTCAGGGAGACTCTCCTACAATGAGCAGTTCTTC.

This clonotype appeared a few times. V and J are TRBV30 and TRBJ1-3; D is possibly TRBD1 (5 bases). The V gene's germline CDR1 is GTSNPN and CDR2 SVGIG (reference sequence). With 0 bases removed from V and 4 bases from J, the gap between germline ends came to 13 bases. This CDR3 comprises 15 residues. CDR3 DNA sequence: TGTGCCTGGAGTGTATCAGGGCGACCCGGAAACACCATATATTTT. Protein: CAWSVSGRPGNTIYF.

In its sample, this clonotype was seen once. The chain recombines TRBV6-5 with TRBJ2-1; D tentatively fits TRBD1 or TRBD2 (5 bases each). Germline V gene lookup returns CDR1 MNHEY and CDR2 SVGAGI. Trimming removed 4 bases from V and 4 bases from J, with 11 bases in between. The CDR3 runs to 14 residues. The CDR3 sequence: CASSSRGDYNEQFF. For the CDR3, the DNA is TGTGCCAGCAGTTCCCGAGGGGATTACAATGAGCAGTTCTTC.

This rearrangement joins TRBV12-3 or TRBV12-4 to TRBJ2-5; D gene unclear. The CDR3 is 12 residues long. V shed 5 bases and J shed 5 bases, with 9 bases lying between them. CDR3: CASSPHGETQYF. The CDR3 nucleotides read TGTGCCAGCAGTCCACACGGGGAGACCCAGTACTTC.

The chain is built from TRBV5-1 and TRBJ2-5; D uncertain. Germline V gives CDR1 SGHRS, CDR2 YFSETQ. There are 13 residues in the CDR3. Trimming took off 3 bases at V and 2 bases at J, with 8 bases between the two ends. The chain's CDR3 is CASSSAVQETQYF. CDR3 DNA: TGCGCCAGCAGCTCGGCGGTTCAAGAGACCCAGTACTTC.

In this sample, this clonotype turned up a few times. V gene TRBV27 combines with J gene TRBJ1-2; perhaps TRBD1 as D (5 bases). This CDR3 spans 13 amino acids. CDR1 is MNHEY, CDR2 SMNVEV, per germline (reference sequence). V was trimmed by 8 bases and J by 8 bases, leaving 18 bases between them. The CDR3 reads CASGEGRFGGYTF. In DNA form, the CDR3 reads TGTGCCAGCGGGGAGGGGAGGTTTGGGGGCTACACCTTC.

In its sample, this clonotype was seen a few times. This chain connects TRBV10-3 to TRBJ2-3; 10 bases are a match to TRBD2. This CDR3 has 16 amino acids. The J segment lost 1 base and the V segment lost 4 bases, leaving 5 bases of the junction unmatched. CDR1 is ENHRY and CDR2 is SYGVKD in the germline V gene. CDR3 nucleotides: TGTGCCATCAGTGTGCGACTAGCGGGTGGCACAGATACGCAGTATTTT. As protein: CAISVRLAGGTDTQYF.

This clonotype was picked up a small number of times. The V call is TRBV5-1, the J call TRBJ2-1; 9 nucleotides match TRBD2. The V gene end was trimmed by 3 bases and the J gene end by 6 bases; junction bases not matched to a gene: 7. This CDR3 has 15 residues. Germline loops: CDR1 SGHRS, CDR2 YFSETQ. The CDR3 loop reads CASSSRSGRRNEQFF. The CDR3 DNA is TGCGCCAGCAGCTCCCGTAGCGGGAGACGCAATGAGCAGTTCTTC.

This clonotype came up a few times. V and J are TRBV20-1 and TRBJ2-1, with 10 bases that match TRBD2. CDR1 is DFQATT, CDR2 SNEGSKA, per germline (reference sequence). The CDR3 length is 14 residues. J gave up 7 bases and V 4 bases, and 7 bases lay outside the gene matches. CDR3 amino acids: CSATRLAGTNEQFF. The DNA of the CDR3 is TGCAGTGCTACCAGACTAGCGGGTACTAATGAGCAGTTCTTC.

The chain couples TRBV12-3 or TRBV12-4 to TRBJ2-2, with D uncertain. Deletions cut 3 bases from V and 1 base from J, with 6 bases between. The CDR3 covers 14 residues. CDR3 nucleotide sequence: TGTGCCAGCAGTTTCCCTAGGAACACCGGGGAGCTGTTTTTT. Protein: CASSFPRNTGELFF.

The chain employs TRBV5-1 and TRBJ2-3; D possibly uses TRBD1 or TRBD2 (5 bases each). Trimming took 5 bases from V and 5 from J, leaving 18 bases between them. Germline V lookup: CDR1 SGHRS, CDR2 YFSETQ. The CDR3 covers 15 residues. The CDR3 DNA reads TGCGCCAGCAGGAGGGGCCTAGAGTGGAAAGATACGCAGTATTTT. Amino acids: CASRRGLEWKDTQYF.

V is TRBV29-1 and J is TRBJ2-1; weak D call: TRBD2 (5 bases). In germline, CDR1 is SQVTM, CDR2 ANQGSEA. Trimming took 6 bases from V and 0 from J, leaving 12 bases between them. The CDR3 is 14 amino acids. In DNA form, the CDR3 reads TGCAGCGTAGGGAGCGTGAGCTCCTACAATGAGCAGTTCTTC. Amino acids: CSVGSVSSYNEQFF.